Below, one T cell receptor beta chain is given with its context. Its antigen is currently unknown. Germline-derived CDR1 and CDR2 are DFQATT and SNEGSKA (reference sequence). This CDR3 has 16 amino acids. J was trimmed by 0 bases and V by 6 bases; bases with no gene match: 7. It was with random hexamers that about 0.45 to 1 ug RNA was reverse transcribed. TCRdb ran MiXCR on the immunoSEQ multiplex PCR reads and lists one entry per CDR3 protein. The data contain about 300,000 distinct CDR3 sequences, roughly 90% of them singletons. This sample stems from a study of CD8 T cells in Susac syndrome. Overall study results and limits: The number of individuals included in the study's TCR sequencing and HLA analysis was acknowledged as relatively small.

The TCR comes from a human donor with multiple sclerosis. The sample taken for sequencing was CD8+ T cells from PBMCs. The V call is TRBV20-1, the J call TRBJ2-7; 14 bases line up with TRBD2. The CDR3, as DNA: TGCAGTGCAAGCGGACTAGCGGGAGGTCACTCCTACGAGCAGTACTTC. Its translation is CSASGLAGGHSYEQYF.